The rows below give T cell receptor beta chains drawn from one sample of a study of blood T cell repertoires in COVID-19. Generated by immunoSEQ multiplex PCR, the TCRdb table keeps only in-frame clones and is missing some. The repertoire holds 250,000 or so clones, with around 87% as singletons. Material for sequencing was peripheral blood. These receptor sequences come from a woman between 40 and 50 years old who had recovered from COVID-19. Both conserved end residues are trimmed from each CDR3. The order of the fields is V gene, J gene, CDR3 length, CDR3 protein.

>TRBV3-1/TRBV3-2|TRBJ1-5|12
ASSLVPGGQPQH
>TRBV7-2|TRBJ1-2|12
ASSLARTAYGYT
>TRBV4-3|TRBJ1-2|12
ASSQNRSPLSPF
>TRBV29-1|TRBJ1-2|11
SAVGQGLYGYT
>TRBV5-4|TRBJ1-2|13
ASSLIGAGANGYT
>TRBV2|TRBJ2-1|12
ASSGTVPGNEQF
>TRBV15|TRBJ2-1|14
ATSRVPTGGWNEQF
>TRBV10-3|TRBJ2-2|14
AIITHGTSITGELF
>TRBV6-2/TRBV6-3|TRBJ1-2|12
ASSGIGLNYGYT
>TRBV19|TRBJ2-1|13
ASSIDGGGANEQF
>TRBV5-1|TRBJ2-7|13
ASSIAPGQGREQY
>TRBV6-1|TRBJ1-6|14
ASSEARGQGYSPLH
>TRBV30|TRBJ1-3|19
AWSVEYTLLTGGKTGNTIY
>TRBV6-5|TRBJ1-1|12
ASRPFFRGGEAF
>TRBV2|TRBJ2-3|8
ASSLSTQY
>TRBV4-1|TRBJ2-3|12
ASSLAVAVDTQY
>TRBV7-9|TRBJ2-7|15
ASSFIGTGTGSYEQY